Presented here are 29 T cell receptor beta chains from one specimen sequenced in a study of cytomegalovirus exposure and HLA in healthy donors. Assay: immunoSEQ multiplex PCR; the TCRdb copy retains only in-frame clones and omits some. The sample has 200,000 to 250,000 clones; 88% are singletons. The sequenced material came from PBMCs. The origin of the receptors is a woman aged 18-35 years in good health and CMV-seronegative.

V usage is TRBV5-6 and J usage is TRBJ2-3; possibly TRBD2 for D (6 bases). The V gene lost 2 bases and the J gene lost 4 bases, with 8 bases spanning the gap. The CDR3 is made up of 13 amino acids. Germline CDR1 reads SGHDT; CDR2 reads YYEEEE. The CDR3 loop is CASSLPGADTQYF. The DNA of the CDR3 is TGTGCCAGCAGCTTACCGGGAGCAGATACGCAGTATTTT. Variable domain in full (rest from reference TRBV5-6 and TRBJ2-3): DAGVTQSPTHLIKTRGQQVTLRCSPKSGHDTVSWYQQALGQGPQFIFQYYEEEERQRGNFPDRFSGHQFPNYSSELNVNALLLGDSALYLCASSLPGADTQYFGPGTRLTVL.

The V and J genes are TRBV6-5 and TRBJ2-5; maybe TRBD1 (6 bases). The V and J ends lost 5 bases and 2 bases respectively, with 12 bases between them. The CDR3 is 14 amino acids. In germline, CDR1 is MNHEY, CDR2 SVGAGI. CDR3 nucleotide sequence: TGTGCCAGCAGTAACAGGGTGTGGCAAGAGACCCAGTACTTC. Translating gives CASSNRVWQETQYF.

CDR3 nucleotide sequence: TGCGCCAGCAGCCACGGACTAGCGGGAGAAGAGACCCAGTACTTC. Its protein is CASSHGLAGEETQYF. V gene TRBV5-1 combines with J gene TRBJ2-5; 13 bases map to TRBD2. In germline, CDR1 is SGHRS, CDR2 YFSETQ. The CDR3 runs to 15 residues. The V segment lost 4 bases and the J segment 3 bases; nucleotides outside the gene matches: 3.

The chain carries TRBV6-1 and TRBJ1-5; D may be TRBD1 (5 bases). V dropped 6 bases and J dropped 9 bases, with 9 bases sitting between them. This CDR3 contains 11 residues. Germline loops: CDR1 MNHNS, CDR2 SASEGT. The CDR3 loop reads CASSRVPPQHF. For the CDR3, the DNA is TGTGCCAGCAGCAGGGTGCCGCCCCAGCATTTT.

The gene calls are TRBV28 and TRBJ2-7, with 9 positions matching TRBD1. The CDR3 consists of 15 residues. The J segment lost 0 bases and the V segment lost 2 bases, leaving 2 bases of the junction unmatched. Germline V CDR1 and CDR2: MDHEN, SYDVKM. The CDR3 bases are TGTGCCAGCAGTTTACCGGGACAGGGCTCCTACGAGCAGTACTTC. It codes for CASSLPGQGSYEQYF.

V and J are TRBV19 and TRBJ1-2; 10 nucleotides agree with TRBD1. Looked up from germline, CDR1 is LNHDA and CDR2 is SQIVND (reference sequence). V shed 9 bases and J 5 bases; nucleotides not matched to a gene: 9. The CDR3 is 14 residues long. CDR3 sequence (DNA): TGTGCCAGCACCGGGACAGGGGAGCGGTATGGCTACACCTTC. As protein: CASTGTGERYGYTF.

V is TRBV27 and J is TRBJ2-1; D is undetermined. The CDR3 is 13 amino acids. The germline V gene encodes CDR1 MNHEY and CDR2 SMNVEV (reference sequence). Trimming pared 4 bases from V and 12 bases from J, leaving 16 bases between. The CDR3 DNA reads TGTGCCAGCAGTTCACCTCTCAGGTCTTCGCAGTTCTTC. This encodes CASSSPLRSSQFF.

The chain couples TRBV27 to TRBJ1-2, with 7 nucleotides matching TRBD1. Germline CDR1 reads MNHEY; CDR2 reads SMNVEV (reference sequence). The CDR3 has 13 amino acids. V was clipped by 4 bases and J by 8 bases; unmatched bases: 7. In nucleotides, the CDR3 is TGTGCCAGCAGTTCCGACAGGGTGAGGGGCTACACCTTC. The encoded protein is CASSSDRVRGYTF.

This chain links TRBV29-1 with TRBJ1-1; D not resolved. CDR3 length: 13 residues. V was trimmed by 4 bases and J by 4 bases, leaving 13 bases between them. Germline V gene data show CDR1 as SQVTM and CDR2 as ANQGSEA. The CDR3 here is CSVVSSKSTEAFF. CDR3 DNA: TGCAGCGTTGTTAGCAGCAAGAGCACTGAAGCTTTCTTT.

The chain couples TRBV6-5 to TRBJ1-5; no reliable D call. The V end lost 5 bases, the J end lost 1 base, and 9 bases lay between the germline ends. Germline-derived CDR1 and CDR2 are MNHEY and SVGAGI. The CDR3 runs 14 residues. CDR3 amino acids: CASSSVGSNQPQHF. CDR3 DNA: TGTGCCAGCAGTAGCGTCGGGAGCAATCAGCCCCAGCATTTT.

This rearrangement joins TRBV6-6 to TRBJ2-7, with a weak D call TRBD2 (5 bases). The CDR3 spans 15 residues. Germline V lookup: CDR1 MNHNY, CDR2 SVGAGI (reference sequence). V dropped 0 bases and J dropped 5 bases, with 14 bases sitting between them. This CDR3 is CASSYSTDWEHEQYF. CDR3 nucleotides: TGTGCCAGCAGTTACTCGACGGACTGGGAACACGAGCAGTACTTC.

CDR3 coding DNA: TGTGCCAGCGTCCTAGCGGGGACCAATGAGCAGTTCTTC. Translated, it gives CASVLAGTNEQFF. V and J are TRBV28 and TRBJ2-1; 9 bases are shared with TRBD2. V shed 8 bases, J shed 6 bases, and the junction held 5 bases outside the gene matches. The CDR3 extends over 13 amino acids. Looked up from germline, CDR1 is MDHEN and CDR2 is SYDVKM. Full variable domain (outside the CDR3, taken from reference TRBV28 and TRBJ2-1): DVKVTQSSRYLVKRTGEKVFLECVQDMDHENMFWYRQDPGLGLRLIYFSYDVKMKEKGDIPEGYSVSREKKERFSLILESASTNQTSMYLCASVLAGTNEQFFGPGTRLTVL.

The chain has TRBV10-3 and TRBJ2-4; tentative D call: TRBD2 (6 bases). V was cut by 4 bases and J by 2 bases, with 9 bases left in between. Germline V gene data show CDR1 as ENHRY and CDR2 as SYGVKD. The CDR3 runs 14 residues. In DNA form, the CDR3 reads TGTGCCATCAGTGGGGACTTAACCAAAAACATTCAGTACTTC. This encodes CAISGDLTKNIQYF.

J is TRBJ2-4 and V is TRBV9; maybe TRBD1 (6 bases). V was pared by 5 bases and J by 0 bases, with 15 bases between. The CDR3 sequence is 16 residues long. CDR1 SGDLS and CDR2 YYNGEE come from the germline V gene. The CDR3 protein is CASSSTGTLAKNIQYF. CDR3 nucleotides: TGTGCCAGCAGTTCCACGGGGACACTAGCCAAAAACATTCAGTACTTC.

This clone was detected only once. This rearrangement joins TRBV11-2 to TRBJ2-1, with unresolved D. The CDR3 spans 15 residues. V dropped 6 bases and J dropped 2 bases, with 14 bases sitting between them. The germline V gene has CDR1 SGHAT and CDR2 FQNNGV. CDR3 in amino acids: CASSPLPSAYNEQFF. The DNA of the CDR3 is TGTGCCAGCAGTCCTCTTCCTTCAGCCTACAATGAGCAGTTCTTC.

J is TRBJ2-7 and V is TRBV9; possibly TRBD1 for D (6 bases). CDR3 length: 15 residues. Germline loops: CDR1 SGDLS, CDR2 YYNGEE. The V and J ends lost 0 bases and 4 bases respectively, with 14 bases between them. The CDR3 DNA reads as TGTGCCAGCAGCGTAGAGGGGGAACCTCCTTACGAGCAGTACTTC. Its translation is CASSVEGEPPYEQYF. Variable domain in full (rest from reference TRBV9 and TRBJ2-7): DSGVTQTPKHLITATGQRVTLRCSPRSGDLSVYWYQQSLDQGLQFLIQYYNGEERAKGNILERFSAQQFPDLHSELNLSSLELGDSALYFCASSVEGEPPYEQYFGPGTRLTVT.

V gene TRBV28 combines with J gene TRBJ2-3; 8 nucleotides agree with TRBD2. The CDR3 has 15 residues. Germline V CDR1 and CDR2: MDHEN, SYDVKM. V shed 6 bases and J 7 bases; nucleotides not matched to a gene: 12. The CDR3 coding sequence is TGTGCCAGCAGCTCCGGGGCTAGCGGGCGGAATACGCAGTATTTT. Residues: CASSSGASGRNTQYF.

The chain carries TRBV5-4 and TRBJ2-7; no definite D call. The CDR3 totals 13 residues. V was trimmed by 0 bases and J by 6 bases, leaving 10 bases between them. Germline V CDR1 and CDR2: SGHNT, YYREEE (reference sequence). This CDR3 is CASSLDEVPEQYF. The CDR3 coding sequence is TGTGCCAGCAGCTTGGATGAGGTTCCCGAGCAGTACTTC.

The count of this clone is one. CDR3 sequence reads: CAWGTLNTDTQYF. DNA for the CDR3: TGTGCCTGGGGGACATTGAACACAGATACGCAGTATTTT. The chain recombines TRBV30 with TRBJ2-3; possible D gene TRBD1, 6 bases. Germline CDR1 reads GTSNPN; CDR2 reads SVGIG (reference sequence). V was cut by 5 bases and J by 2 bases, with 11 bases left in between. CDR3 length: 13 amino acids.

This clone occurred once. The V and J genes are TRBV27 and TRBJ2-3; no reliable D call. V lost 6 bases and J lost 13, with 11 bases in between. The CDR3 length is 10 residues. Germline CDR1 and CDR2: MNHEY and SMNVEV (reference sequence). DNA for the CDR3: TGTGCCAGCAGACATAATGGAGAGTATTTT. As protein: CASRHNGEYF.

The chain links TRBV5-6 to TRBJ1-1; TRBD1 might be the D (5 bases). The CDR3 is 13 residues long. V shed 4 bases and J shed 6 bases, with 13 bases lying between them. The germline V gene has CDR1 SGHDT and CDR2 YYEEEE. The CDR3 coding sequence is TGTGCCAGCAGCGGTACAGGACCCTCTGAAGCTTTCTTT. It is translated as CASSGTGPSEAFF.

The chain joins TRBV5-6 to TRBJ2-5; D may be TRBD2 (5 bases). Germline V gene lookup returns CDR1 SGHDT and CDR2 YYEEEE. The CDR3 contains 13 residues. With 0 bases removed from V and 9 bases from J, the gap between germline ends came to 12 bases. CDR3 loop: CASSLADFGAQYF. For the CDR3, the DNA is TGTGCCAGCAGCTTGGCCGATTTCGGGGCCCAGTACTTC.

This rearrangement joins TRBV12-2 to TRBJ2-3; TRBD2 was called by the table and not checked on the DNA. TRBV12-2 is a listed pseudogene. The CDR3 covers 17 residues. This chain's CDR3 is CASRLASQRKYTDTQYF. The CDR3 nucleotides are TGTGCAAGTCGCTTAGCCAGTCAGCGGAAATACACAGATACGCAGTATTTT.

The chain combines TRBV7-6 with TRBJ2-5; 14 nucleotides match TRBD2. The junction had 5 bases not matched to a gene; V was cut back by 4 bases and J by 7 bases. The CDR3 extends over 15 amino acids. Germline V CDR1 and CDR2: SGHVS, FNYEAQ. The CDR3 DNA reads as TGTGCCAGCAGCTCTACTGGACTAGCGGGGGGGACCCAGTACTTC. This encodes CASSSTGLAGGTQYF.

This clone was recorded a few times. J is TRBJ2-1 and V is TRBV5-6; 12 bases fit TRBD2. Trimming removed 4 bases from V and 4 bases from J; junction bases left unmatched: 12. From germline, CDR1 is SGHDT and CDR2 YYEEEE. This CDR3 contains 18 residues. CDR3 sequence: CASSTPLLAGGWYNEQFF. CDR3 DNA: TGTGCCAGCAGCACACCGCTTCTAGCGGGAGGGTGGTACAATGAGCAGTTCTTC.

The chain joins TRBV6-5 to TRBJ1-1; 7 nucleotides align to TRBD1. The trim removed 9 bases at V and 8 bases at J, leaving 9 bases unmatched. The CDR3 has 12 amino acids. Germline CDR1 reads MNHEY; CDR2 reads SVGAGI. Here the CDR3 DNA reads TGTGCCAGTATAGGGGGCCACTGGGAAGCTTTCTTT. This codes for CASIGGHWEAFF.

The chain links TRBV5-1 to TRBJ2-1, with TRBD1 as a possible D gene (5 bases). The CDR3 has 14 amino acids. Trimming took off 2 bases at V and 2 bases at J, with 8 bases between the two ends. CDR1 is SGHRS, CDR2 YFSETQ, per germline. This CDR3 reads CASSFQDTYNEQFF. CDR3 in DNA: TGCGCCAGCAGCTTTCAGGACACCTACAATGAGCAGTTCTTC. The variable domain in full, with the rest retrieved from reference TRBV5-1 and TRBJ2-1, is KAGVTQTPRYLIKTRGQQVTLSCSPISGHRSVSWYQQTPGQGLQFLFEYFSETQRNKGNFPGRFSGRQFSNSRSEMNVSTLELGDSALYLCASSFQDTYNEQFFGPGTRLTVL.

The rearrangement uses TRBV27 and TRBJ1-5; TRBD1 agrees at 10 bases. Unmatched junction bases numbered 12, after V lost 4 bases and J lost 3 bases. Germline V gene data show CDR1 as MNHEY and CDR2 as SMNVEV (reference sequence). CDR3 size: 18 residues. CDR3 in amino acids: CASSSPRRGQGINQPQHF. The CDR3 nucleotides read TGTGCCAGCAGTTCTCCCCGGCGGGGACAGGGGATCAATCAGCCCCAGCATTTT.

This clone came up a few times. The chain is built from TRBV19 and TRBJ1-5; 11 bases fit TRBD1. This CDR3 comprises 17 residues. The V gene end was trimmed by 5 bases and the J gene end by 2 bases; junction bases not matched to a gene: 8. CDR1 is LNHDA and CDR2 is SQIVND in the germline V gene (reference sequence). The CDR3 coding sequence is TGTGCCAGTAGTGTTGGACAGGGGGCGCGGGGCAATCAGCCCCAGCATTTT. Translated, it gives CASSVGQGARGNQPQHF.